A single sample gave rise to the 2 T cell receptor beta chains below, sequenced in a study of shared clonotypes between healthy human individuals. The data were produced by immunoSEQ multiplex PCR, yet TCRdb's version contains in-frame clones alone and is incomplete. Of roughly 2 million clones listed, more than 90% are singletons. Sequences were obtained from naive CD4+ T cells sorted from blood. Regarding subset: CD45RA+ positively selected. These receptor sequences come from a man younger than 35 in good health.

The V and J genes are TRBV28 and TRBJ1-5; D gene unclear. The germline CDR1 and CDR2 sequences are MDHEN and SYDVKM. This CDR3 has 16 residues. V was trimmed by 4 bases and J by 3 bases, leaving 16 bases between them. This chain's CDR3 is CASSWGPAVNNQPQHF. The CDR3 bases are TGTGCCAGCAGTTGGGGTCCGGCAGTTAACAATCAGCCCCAGCATTTT.

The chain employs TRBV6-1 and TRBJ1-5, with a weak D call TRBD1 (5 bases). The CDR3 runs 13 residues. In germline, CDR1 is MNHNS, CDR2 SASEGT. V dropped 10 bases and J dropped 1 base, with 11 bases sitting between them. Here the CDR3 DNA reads TGTGCCACCAGGGTCGACAGCAATCAGCCCCAGCATTTT. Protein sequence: CATRVDSNQPQHF.